What follows describes a single T cell receptor (beta chain). This entry is derived from a study of blood T cell repertoires in COVID-19. Study-level information: Samples of COVID-19 (acute and convalescent) were obtained from the United States, Italy and Spain. T cells, B-cell-depleted T cells, or PBMCs supplied cDNA or gDNA.

Germline V gene lookup returns CDR1 MNHEY and CDR2 SVGAGI. The CDR3 consists of 15 residues. V was clipped by 10 bases and J by 10 bases; unmatched bases: 18. Original processing methods: Estimated nucleated cell counts came from reference gene primer amplification. Some clones are missing from TCRdb's copy, which holds only in-frame ones; the method was immunoSEQ multiplex PCR. V, J and clone size reflect that table, while D and trimming were determined from the DNA. The table includes some 100,000 clones, about 87% detected once. The sequence came from a human donor in a cohort sampled during active COVID-19. The rearrangement uses TRBV6-5 and TRBJ2-1; 8 bases are shared with TRBD2. The sequencing sample was made of peripheral blood. The CDR3 loop reads CATYPGGPVAGEQFF. CDR3 coding DNA: TGTGCCACCTACCCGGGGGGGCCGGTCGCCGGGGAGCAGTTCTTC.